The 8 T cell receptor beta chains listed next were all sequenced from one sample in a study of blood T cell repertoires in COVID-19. Sequencing used immunoSEQ multiplex PCR; TCRdb keeps in-frame clones, though not all of them. This sample has approximately 58,000 clones, with over 75% found just once. Sequencing used peripheral blood. All receptors come from a man aged 35 to 55 with active COVID-19.

This clone was seen more than once but under ten times. This chain connects TRBV6-4 to TRBJ2-6; no reliable D call. The V gene's germline CDR1 is MRHNA and CDR2 SNTAGT. This CDR3 is built from 15 residues. V lost 6 bases and J lost 0, with 9 bases in between. As DNA, the CDR3 is TGTGCCAGCAGCCCCGACACCTCTGGGGCCAACGTCCTGACTTTC. It is translated as CASSPDTSGANVLTF.

The chain employs TRBV28 and TRBJ2-1; TRBD2 agrees at 8 bases. CDR3 length equals 15 residues. V was clipped by 5 bases and J by 1 base; unmatched bases: 4. Germline-derived CDR1 and CDR2 are MDHEN and SYDVKM. The CDR3 loop reads CASSLAGYSYNEQFF. Here the CDR3 DNA reads TGTGCCAGCAGTCTAGCGGGTTATTCCTACAATGAGCAGTTCTTC.

This sequence joins TRBV6-2 or TRBV6-3 and TRBJ1-5, with a weak D call TRBD1 (6 bases). CDR3 length: 15 amino acids. V was pared by 2 bases and J by 8 bases, with 16 bases between. Per germline, CDR1 MNHEY and CDR2 SVGEGT. CDR3 in DNA: TGTGCCAGCAGTTACGGTCAGGGGTCGCCTAAGCCCCAGCATTTT. It is translated as CASSYGQGSPKPQHF.

The chain uses TRBV5-4 and TRBJ2-6, with 9 bases identical to TRBD1. The ends lost 4 bases at V and 4 bases at J; junction bases unmatched: 6. This CDR3 has 16 amino acids. The germline V gene has CDR1 SGHNT and CDR2 YYREEE (reference sequence). The CDR3 sequence is CASSTPDRGGANVLTF. CDR3 in DNA: TGTGCCAGCAGCACCCCTGACAGGGGGGGGGCCAACGTCCTGACTTTC.

The rearrangement links TRBV6-2 or TRBV6-3 to TRBJ2-7; D uncertain. Germline V gene sequence: CDR1 MNHEY, CDR2 SVGEGT. Trimming removed 4 bases at V and 5 bases at J, with 15 bases between. The CDR3 has 14 residues. The CDR3 region is CASSSSARFHEQYF. The CDR3 DNA follows: TGTGCCAGCAGTTCTTCTGCGAGGTTCCACGAGCAGTACTTC.

As concerns this clone: Different DNA sequences within this sample yield the same CDR3. The chain employs TRBV6-5 and TRBJ1-4; a possible D gene is TRBD1 (6 bases). This CDR3 comprises 14 residues. Germline CDR1 is MNHEY and CDR2 is SVGAGI. With 6 bases removed from V and 0 bases from J, the gap between germline ends came to 8 bases. The chain's CDR3 is CASRDRATNEKLFF. In DNA form, the CDR3 reads TGTGCCAGCAGGGACAGAGCAACTAATGAAAAACTGTTTTTT.

The chain employs TRBV19 and TRBJ1-2; D unresolved. This CDR3 is built from 11 residues. The V end was cut by 8 bases, the J end by 3 bases, with 7 bases between. CDR1 is LNHDA, CDR2 SQIVND, per germline (reference sequence). CDR3 sequence: CASGSYYGYTF. The DNA of the CDR3 is TGTGCCAGTGGCAGTTACTATGGCTACACCTTC. Complete variable domain (other parts from reference TRBV19 and TRBJ1-2): DGGITQSPKYLFRKEGQNVTLSCEQNLNHDAMYWYRQDPGQGLRLIYYSQIVNDFQKGDIAEGYSVSREKKESFPLTVTSAQKNPTAFYLCASGSYYGYTFGSGTRLTVV.

The chain links TRBV5-1 to TRBJ2-7, with 7 bases matching TRBD1. The CDR3 covers 17 residues. Germline V gene lookup returns CDR1 SGHRS and CDR2 YFSETQ. Germline trimming cut 4 bases from V and 4 bases from J; bases unmatched to any gene: 17. CDR3 in DNA: TGCGCCAGCAGCGATGGTGGGACCGGGACAGCCGGGTACGAGCAGTACTTC. Residues: CASSDGGTGTAGYEQYF.